A selection of T cell receptor beta chains follows, all from one sample in a study of blood T cell repertoires in COVID-19. Measured with immunoSEQ multiplex PCR; TCRdb has only the in-frame clones, and not every one. The sample includes about 110,000 clones, about 81% of them seen just once. The source material was peripheral blood. These TCRs come from a man in his sixties or seventies with acute or convalescent COVID-19. The CDR3 runs from the conserved cysteine through the conserved F or W. D genes are given only for firm matches. Size is omitted from some rows. Given values are once, few, many or a class for expanded clones.

TRBD1 | - | 18 | TRBJ2-6 | TRBV7-8 | CASSLSRQGSSGANVLTF | TGTGCCAGCAGCTTATCAAGACAGGGTAGCTCTGGGGCCAACGTCCTGACTTTC
- | - | 15 | TRBJ1-3 | TRBV2 | CASRRDRYSGNTIYF | TGTGCCAGCAGACGTGACAGATACTCTGGAAACACCATATATTTT
TRBD2 | - | 16 | TRBJ2-7 | TRBV5-1 | CASSLTSAGGRDEQYF | TGCGCCAGCAGCTTGACTTCAGCGGGAGGAAGAGACGAGCAGTACTTC
- | - | 16 | TRBJ2-3 | TRBV28 | CAANPPRGRSTDTQYF | TGTGCCGCGAACCCACCGCGAGGAAGAAGCACAGATACGCAGTATTTT
TRBD1 | - | 15 | TRBJ2-1 | TRBV5-1 | CASSLGQGAGNEQFF | TGCGCCAGCAGCTTGGGTCAGGGGGCAGGCAATGAGCAGTTCTTC
TRBD1 | - | 15 | TRBJ2-7 | TRBV28 | CASRTTGGSSGEQYF | TGTGCCAGCAGGACTACAGGGGGATCGTCGGGAGAGCAGTACTTC
- | - | 16 | TRBJ1-4 | TRBV6-5 | CASSYREHRSNEKLFF | TGTGCCAGCAGTTACCGCGAACACAGATCTAATGAAAAACTGTTTTTT
TRBD1 | - | 13 | TRBJ1-6 | TRBV12-3/TRBV12-4 | CASKAQGDSPLHF | TGTGCCAGCAAAGCCCAGGGGGATTCACCCCTCCACTTT
- | - | 15 | TRBJ2-1 | TRBV6-1 | CASSELAVKPGEQFF | TGTGCCAGCAGTGAATTAGCGGTCAAACCGGGTGAGCAGTTCTTC
TRBD1 | once | 19 | TRBJ2-2 | TRBV10-3 | CAISESTGGRERKAGELFF | TGTGCCATCAGTGAGTCAACAGGGGGGAGAGAAAGAAAAGCCGGGGAGCTGTTTTTT
TRBD1 | - | 15 | TRBJ2-7 | TRBV9 | CASSVGPTGSYEQYF | TGTGCCAGCAGCGTAGGGCCGACAGGGAGCTACGAGCAGTACTTC
TRBD1 | few | 15 | TRBJ2-3 | TRBV28 | CASSLMGQFTDTQYF | TGTGCCAGCAGTTTAATGGGACAGTTCACAGATACGCAGTATTTT
TRBD1 | once | 15 | TRBJ2-1 | TRBV5-1 | CASSLATGAYNEQFF | TGCGCCAGCAGCTTGGCAACAGGGGCCTACAATGAGCAGTTCTTC
- | - | 15 | TRBJ1-1 | TRBV2 | CASSEVRQFNTEAFF | TGTGCCAGCAGTGAAGTCAGACAGTTCAACACTGAAGCTTTCTTT
- | - | 15 | TRBJ2-5 | TRBV28 | CASSLGGAPRETQYF | TGTGCCAGCAGTTTGGGGGGAGCTCCACGGGAGACCCAGTACTTC
TRBD1 | - | 14 | TRBJ2-7 | TRBV18 | CASSPRDRGYEQYF | TGTGCCAGCTCACCTAGGGACAGGGGCTACGAGCAGTACTTC
TRBD2 | - | 15 | TRBJ2-5 | TRBV19 | CASSINGGSYETQYF | TGTGCCAGTAGTATAAACGGCGGGAGTTACGAGACCCAGTACTTC
- | - | 15 | TRBJ1-5 | TRBV4-2 | CASSQEARASSPQHF | TGTGCCAGCAGCCAAGAGGCCAGGGCTTCGTCGCCCCAGCATTTT
- | once | 14 | TRBJ2-7 | TRBV5-1 | CASSQKWGAYEQYF | TGCGCCAGCAGCCAGAAGTGGGGCGCCTACGAGCAGTACTTC
TRBD1 | - | 14 | TRBJ2-7 | TRBV5-1 | CASSSAGQGYEQYF | TGCGCCAGCAGCTCGGCCGGACAGGGCTACGAGCAGTACTTC
- | - | 13 | TRBJ1-1 | TRBV19 | CASSEIQGTEAFF | TGTGCCAGTAGTGAAATACAGGGCACTGAAGCTTTCTTT
- | - | 16 | TRBJ2-2 | TRBV5-5 | CASSSRSGVGTGELFF | TGTGCCAGCAGCTCGAGATCAGGGGTTGGCACCGGGGAGCTGTTTTTT
TRBD1 | - | 15 | TRBJ1-4 | TRBV29-1 | CSVDRGLGKGEKLFF | TGCAGCGTAGACAGGGGATTAGGGAAAGGTGAAAAACTGTTTTTT
TRBD1 | - | 15 | TRBJ2-1 | TRBV11-3 | CASSPGQGLSHEQFF | TGTGCCAGCAGCCCCGGACAGGGCCTTAGCCATGAGCAGTTCTTC
TRBD1 | few | 14 | TRBJ1-6 | TRBV3-1/TRBV3-2 | CASSQQQGNSPLHF | TGTGCCAGCAGCCAACAACAGGGGAATTCACCCCTCCACTTT
TRBD1 | - | 15 | TRBJ1-2 | TRBV27 | CASSKTGFGVYGYTF | TGTGCCAGCAGTAAGACAGGGTTCGGGGTCTATGGCTACACCTTC
- | - | 15 | TRBJ1-2 | TRBV29-1 | CSVYRWGVTLDGYTF | TGCAGCGTTTATAGATGGGGGGTGACCCTGGATGGCTACACCTTC
TRBD2 | - | 15 | TRBJ2-1 | TRBV9 | CASSIRGDQDNEQFF | TGTGCCAGCAGCATCCGGGGGGACCAGGACAATGAGCAGTTCTTC
- | - | 13 | TRBJ1-5 | TRBV9 | CASSGLPGQPQHF | TGTGCCAGCAGCGGACTTCCGGGTCAGCCCCAGCATTTT
TRBD1 | few | 14 | TRBJ1-5 | TRBV5-1 | CASALTGEDQPQHF | TGCGCCAGCGCTCTGACAGGGGAAGATCAGCCCCAGCATTTT
- | - | 15 | TRBJ2-3 | TRBV19 | CASSMFAAATDTQYF | TGTGCCAGTAGTATGTTTGCGGCTGCCACAGATACGCAGTATTTT
- | few | 15 | TRBJ1-3 | TRBV7-9 | CARERAGSNGNTIYF | TGTGCCAGGGAGCGGGCAGGGAGTAATGGAAACACCATATATTTT
- | once | 14 | TRBJ2-5 | TRBV24-1 | CATSDRTRGETQYF | TGTGCCACCAGTGATCGGACTCGGGGGGAGACCCAGTACTTC
- | - | 16 | TRBJ2-7 | TRBV5-1 | CASSLLSGPGVYEQYF | TGCGCCAGCAGCTTGTTGTCGGGGCCGGGAGTCTACGAGCAGTACTTC
- | - | 12 | TRBJ1-2 | TRBV7-2 | CASSLEWGGYTF | TGTGCCAGCAGCTTAGAGTGGGGCGGCTACACCTTC
TRBD1 | - | 15 | TRBJ2-1 | TRBV5-1 | CASSLYGGQGDEQFF | TGCGCCAGCAGCTTGTACGGGGGACAGGGCGATGAGCAGTTCTTC
- | - | 14 | TRBJ1-6 | TRBV11-2 | CASSLEAYNSPLHF | TGTGCCAGCAGCTTAGAAGCTTATAATTCACCCCTCCACTTT
TRBD1 | - | 16 | TRBJ1-6 | TRBV30 | CAWSPSRTGGNSPLHF | TGTGCCTGGAGTCCCTCGCGGACAGGGGGGAATTCACCCCTCCACTTT
- | - | 13 | TRBJ2-2 | TRBV7-3 | CASSLGHTGELFF | TGTGCCAGCAGCCTGGGGCACACCGGGGAGCTGTTTTTT
TRBD1 | - | 13 | TRBJ1-6 | TRBV2 | CAGVWGQTSPLHF | TGTGCCGGAGTATGGGGACAGACTTCACCCCTCCACTTT
- | - | 14 | TRBJ2-3 | TRBV5-4 | CASSLNYHTDTQYF | TGTGCCAGCAGCTTAAACTACCACACAGATACGCAGTATTTT
- | - | 15 | TRBJ2-1 | TRBV18 | CASSPPSQPGNEQFF | TGTGCCAGCTCACCACCGAGTCAACCCGGCAATGAGCAGTTCTTC
TRBD1 | - | 14 | TRBJ1-2 | TRBV19 | CASQIQQGESGYTF | TGTGCCAGCCAAATTCAACAGGGGGAATCTGGCTACACCTTC
TRBD1 | once | 15 | TRBJ1-4 | TRBV5-4 | CASSPGRDSLEKLFF | TGTGCCAGCAGCCCAGGAAGGGACAGCCTTGAAAAACTGTTTTTT
TRBD1 | - | 14 | TRBJ1-1 | TRBV28 | CASRAGGRNTEAFF | TGTGCCAGCAGGGCAGGGGGCAGGAACACTGAAGCTTTCTTT